The 25 T cell receptor beta chains below come from one sample, sequenced in a study of blood T cell repertoires in COVID-19 (dated by TCRdb to between 2020 and 2021). Libraries were built with the immunoSEQ multiplex PCR assay. Imported from immuneACCESS, the table was reduced by TCRdb to in-frame sequences with V and J called. These copies leave out some clones; in studies compared against another copy, an unresolved V gene accounts for under half, and the cause of the remainder is not known. The sample table records roughly 80,000 clones; around 90% of these occur just once. The ten largest clones capture roughly 5% of the sample. The sequencing input was peripheral blood. The receptors stem from a woman aged 80 or over with active or convalescent COVID-19.

The chain joins TRBV7-2 to TRBJ2-7, with D possibly TRBD2 on 6 matching bases. Germline-derived CDR1 and CDR2 are SGHTA and FQGNSA. V was shortened by 1 base and J by 3 bases, with 13 bases between the two germline ends. The CDR3 consists of 15 residues. CDR3 in DNA: TGTGCCAGCAGCTTAGGTGAGGCGCGGGGCTACGAGCAGTACTTC. It is translated as CASSLGEARGYEQYF.

The gene calls are TRBV5-1 and TRBJ1-4; D might be TRBD1 (5 bases). Germline V gene data show CDR1 as SGHRS and CDR2 as YFSETQ. Trimming removed 5 bases at V and 7 bases at J, with 12 bases between. The CDR3 runs 13 residues. The CDR3 region has the DNA TGCGCCAGCAGGGACACTTTCGGTGAAAAACTGTTTTTT. It is translated as CASRDTFGEKLFF.

The chain joins TRBV6-5 to TRBJ1-1; the D gene is possibly TRBD1 (6 bases). Germline V gene lookup returns CDR1 MNHEY and CDR2 SVGAGI. Trimming cost V 7 bases and J 6 bases, with 18 bases left between them. The CDR3 consists of 14 residues. The CDR3 reads CASKPREGGAEAFF. The CDR3 nucleotides are TGTGCCAGCAAACCCAGGGAGGGGGGGGCTGAAGCTTTCTTT.

This clone has only one observation. The chain has TRBV10-3 and TRBJ2-6; D is unclear. Between the trimmed V and J ends, which lost 0 bases and 0 bases, there was a span of 6 bases. The CDR3 is 16 amino acids. CDR1 is ENHRY and CDR2 is SYGVKD in the germline V gene. The CDR3 sequence is CAISESNNSGANVLTF. The CDR3 coding sequence is TGTGCCATCAGTGAGTCGAACAACTCTGGGGCCAACGTCCTGACTTTC.

V usage is TRBV3-1 (or the pseudogene TRBV3-2) and J usage is TRBJ2-3; 9 bases are shared with TRBD2. CDR1 is LGHDT, CDR2 YNNKEL, per germline (reference sequence). J gave up 15 bases and V 2 bases, and 9 bases lay outside the gene matches. The CDR3 length is 13 residues. The DNA of the CDR3 is TGTGCCAGCAGCCAAAGAGGCGGGAGGGCCTCATATTTT. This translates into CASSQRGGRASYF.

The CDR3: CASSEATGTAYGYTF. Written as DNA, the CDR3 is TGTGCCAGCAGTGAAGCAACCGGGACAGCTTATGGCTACACCTTC. This chain uses TRBV2 with TRBJ1-2; 7 bases fit TRBD1. V shed 0 bases, J shed 5 bases, and the junction held 6 bases outside the gene matches. Germline CDR1 reads SNHLY; CDR2 reads FYNNEI. CDR3 length equals 15 residues.

The chain couples TRBV5-5 to TRBJ2-1; 7 bases map to TRBD2. The CDR3 extends over 18 amino acids. V trimming: 0 bases; J trimming: 3 bases; junction bases outside the gene matches: 12. Germline-derived CDR1 and CDR2 are SGHKS and YYEKEE (reference sequence). The DNA of the CDR3 is TGTGCCAGCAGCTTGGGATTGGCCTACCGGGAGGTCTACAATGAGCAGTTCTTC. Protein sequence: CASSLGLAYREVYNEQFF.

The chain carries TRBV28 and TRBJ1-2, with TRBD1 identical over 9 bases. Trimming took 3 bases from V and 5 from J; bases not matched to a gene: 13. Germline V gene sequence: CDR1 MDHEN, CDR2 SYDVKM. The CDR3 is 17 amino acids. The CDR3, as DNA: TGTGCCAGCAGTTTCCTCGCCTTAATGGGACAGGGATATGGCTACACCTTC. Its translation is CASSFLALMGQGYGYTF.

V gene TRBV28 combines with J gene TRBJ2-5; 9 nucleotides line up with TRBD1. The CDR3 has 16 amino acids. Germline V CDR1 and CDR2: MDHEN, SYDVKM. V lost 4 bases and J lost 6; bases outside the gene matches: 12. The chain's CDR3 is CASSSPRDRDGKTQYF. The CDR3 DNA reads as TGTGCCAGCAGTTCGCCCCGGGACAGGGATGGGAAGACCCAGTACTTC.

The chain carries TRBV3-1 (or the pseudogene TRBV3-2) and TRBJ1-6; maybe TRBD1 (6 bases). The CDR3 runs 16 residues. Between the trimmed V and J ends, which lost 3 bases and 0 bases, there was a span of 9 bases. Germline-derived CDR1 and CDR2 are LGHDT and YNNKEL (reference sequence). In nucleotides, the CDR3 is TGTGCCAGCAGCCAGAAGGACAGCTCCTATAATTCACCCCTCCACTTT. Translated: CASSQKDSSYNSPLHF.

This chain links TRBV3-1 (or the pseudogene TRBV3-2) with TRBJ2-7, with 7 bases matching TRBD1. This CDR3 has 16 residues. V was clipped by 3 bases and J by 0 bases; unmatched bases: 8. Per germline, CDR1 LGHDT and CDR2 YNNKEL (reference sequence). The CDR3 sequence is CASSHLRTGDSYEQYF. For the CDR3, the DNA is TGTGCCAGCAGCCACCTCAGGACAGGAGACTCCTACGAGCAGTACTTC.

As concerns this clone: The sample holds other DNA sequences that translate to the same CDR3. The chain employs TRBV19 and TRBJ2-1, with TRBD2 matching over 8 bases. Trimming took 8 bases from V and 9 from J; bases not matched to a gene: 21. Germline CDR1 LNHDA, CDR2 SQIVND (reference sequence). The CDR3 consists of 17 residues. The CDR3 nucleotides read TGTGCCAGTCGTACCGGGGCGGGGAGGACCGGGAGGGGTGAGCAGTTCTTC. Its translation is CASRTGAGRTGRGEQFF.

This clone is categorized as medium-sized. The chain is built from TRBV11-2 and TRBJ2-7, with D hard to call. CDR1 and CDR2 from the germline V gene are SGHAT and FQNNGV. The V end was cut by 5 bases, the J end by 0 bases, with 5 bases between. This CDR3 has 12 amino acids. Here the CDR3 DNA reads TGTGCCAGCAGCCGTTTCTCCTACGAGCAGTACTTC. Translation: CASSRFSYEQYF.

V usage is TRBV10-2 and J usage is TRBJ2-2; tentative D call: TRBD2 (5 bases). Germline CDR1 WSHSY, CDR2 SAAADI. Trimming took off 4 bases at V and 5 bases at J, with 8 bases between the two ends. The CDR3 has 13 amino acids. The CDR3 here is CASSVRGTGELFF. As DNA, the CDR3 is TGCGCCAGCAGTGTACGCGGGACCGGGGAGCTGTTTTTT.

In DNA form, the CDR3 reads TGTGCCAGTAGTATAGGGGGAGCGGGGGTCGGGAACATTCAGTACTTC. Protein product: CASSIGGAGVGNIQYF. This chain joins TRBV19 and TRBJ2-4, with TRBD2 matching over 8 bases. V trimming: 1 base; J trimming: 7 bases; junction bases outside the gene matches: 9. CDR1 is LNHDA and CDR2 is SQIVND in the germline V gene (reference sequence). The CDR3 totals 16 residues. The variable domain in full, completed from reference TRBV19 and TRBJ2-4, reads DGGITQSPKYLFRKEGQNVTLSCEQNLNHDAMYWYRQDPGQGLRLIYYSQIVNDFQKGDIAEGYSVSREKKESFPLTVTSAQKNPTAFYLCASSIGGAGVGNIQYFGAGTRLSVL.

Only a few counts were recorded for this clone. The V call is TRBV7-2, the J call TRBJ1-2, with D hard to call. The CDR3 runs 14 residues. Germline V gene lookup returns CDR1 SGHTA and CDR2 FQGNSA. V lost 7 bases and J 5 bases, leaving 17 bases between the germline ends. The CDR3 coding sequence is TGTGCCAGCACCCCCGGCTCGGGGAGATATGGCTACACCTTC. This gives the protein CASTPGSGRYGYTF.

CDR3: CASQSGAGANVLTF. The CDR3 DNA reads as TGTGCCAGTCAATCGGGGGCTGGGGCCAACGTCCTGACTTTC. The rearrangement uses TRBV19 and TRBJ2-6; TRBD2 might be the D (6 bases). CDR1 and CDR2 from the germline V gene are LNHDA and SQIVND (reference sequence). This CDR3 contains 14 residues. The ends were cut back, 8 bases at V and 2 bases at J, with 10 bases in the middle. Using reference TRBV19 and TRBJ2-6 for the parts outside the CDR3, the full variable domain is DGGITQSPKYLFRKEGQNVTLSCEQNLNHDAMYWYRQDPGQGLRLIYYSQIVNDFQKGDIAEGYSVSREKKESFPLTVTSAQKNPTAFYLCASQSGAGANVLTFGAGSRLTVL.

The rearrangement uses TRBV15 and TRBJ2-5, with 10 positions matching TRBD2. Trimming cost V 1 base and J 2 bases; bases outside gene matches: 10. Germline values: CDR1 LNHNV, CDR2 YYDKDF (reference sequence). The CDR3 runs 18 residues. The CDR3 bases are TGTGCCACCAGCAGAGCGGTCCTAGCGGGGGTTATACAAGAGACCCAGTACTTC. This gives the protein CATSRAVLAGVIQETQYF.

The chain combines TRBV3-1 (or the pseudogene TRBV3-2) with TRBJ1-4; D gene unclear. V lost 3 bases and J 8 bases, leaving 13 bases between the germline ends. CDR1 and CDR2 (germline): LGHDT, YNNKEL (reference sequence). This CDR3 spans 14 amino acids. CDR3 in amino acids: CASSHPLRKEKLFF. The CDR3 nucleotides read TGTGCCAGCAGCCATCCCCTGCGTAAGGAAAAACTGTTTTTT.

This clone was detected only a few times. The chain recombines TRBV6-5 with TRBJ1-6, with 8 bases lining up with TRBD1. The CDR3 covers 14 residues. The J segment lost 4 bases and the V segment lost 6 bases, leaving 2 bases of the junction unmatched. Germline V gene lookup returns CDR1 MNHEY and CDR2 SVGAGI. The CDR3 loop reads CASSRQGYNSPLHF. The CDR3 coding sequence is TGTGCCAGCAGCCGACAGGGGTATAATTCACCCCTCCACTTT.

V usage is TRBV2 and J usage is TRBJ2-7, with 7 bases fitting TRBD1. Germline V gene lookup returns CDR1 SNHLY and CDR2 FYNNEI. The V gene end was trimmed by 7 bases and the J gene end by 9 bases; junction bases not matched to a gene: 12. The CDR3 runs 13 residues. CDR3 coding DNA: TGTGCCAGCACCTTCGGACAGGAAAGGGGGCAGTACTTC. Amino acid sequence: CASTFGQERGQYF.

The chain links TRBV3-1 (or the pseudogene TRBV3-2) to TRBJ2-7; 8 nucleotides line up with TRBD1. Germline V gives CDR1 LGHDT, CDR2 YNNKEL (reference sequence). This CDR3 is 17 amino acids long. Trimming cost V 3 bases and J 4 bases; bases outside gene matches: 14. This CDR3 is CASSQEKPGQGVYEQYF. Written as DNA, the CDR3 is TGTGCCAGCAGCCAGGAAAAACCTGGACAGGGAGTGTACGAGCAGTACTTC.

The chain combines TRBV3-1 (or the pseudogene TRBV3-2) with TRBJ1-5, with 7 bases aligning to TRBD1. Germline CDR1 LGHDT, CDR2 YNNKEL (reference sequence). V shed 0 bases, J shed 6 bases, and the junction held 5 bases outside the gene matches. The CDR3 sequence is 15 residues long. CDR3 DNA sequence: TGTGCCAGCAGCCAAGATTCGGCAGGGGGTCAGCCCCAGCATTTT. Amino acid sequence: CASSQDSAGGQPQHF.

This clone was seen just once. The V and J genes are TRBV30 and TRBJ2-7; D is uncertain. Trimming removed 1 base at V and 4 bases at J, with 5 bases between. The CDR3 extends over 11 amino acids. Germline V lookup: CDR1 GTSNPN, CDR2 SVGIG (reference sequence). Here the CDR3 reads CAWSDRYEQYF. CDR3 coding DNA: TGTGCCTGGAGTGACAGATACGAGCAGTACTTC.

The rearrangement links TRBV11-3 to TRBJ2-1, with D perhaps matching TRBD2 (5 bases). The CDR3 length is 13 residues. Germline V gene data show CDR1 as SGHNT and CDR2 as YENEEA. Trimming shortened V by 0 bases and J by 11 bases, and 11 bases separated the two germline ends. CDR3 protein: CASSLDPWTQQFF. In nucleotides, the CDR3 is TGTGCCAGCAGCTTAGATCCGTGGACTCAGCAGTTCTTC.